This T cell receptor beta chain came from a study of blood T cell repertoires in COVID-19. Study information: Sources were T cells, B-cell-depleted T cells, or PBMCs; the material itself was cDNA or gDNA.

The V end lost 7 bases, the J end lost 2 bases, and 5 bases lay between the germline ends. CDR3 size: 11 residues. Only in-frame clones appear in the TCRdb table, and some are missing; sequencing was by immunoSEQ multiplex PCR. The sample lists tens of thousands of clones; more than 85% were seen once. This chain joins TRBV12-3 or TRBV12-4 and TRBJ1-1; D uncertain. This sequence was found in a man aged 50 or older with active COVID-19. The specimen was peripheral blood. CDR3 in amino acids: CASILNTEAFF. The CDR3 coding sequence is TGTGCCAGCATCCTTAACACTGAAGCTTTCTTT.